One and the same sample provided the 32 T cell receptor beta chains below, sequenced in a study of T cells in Graves' hyperthyroidism and ophthalmopathy. RNA transcripts yielded amplified TCR beta CDR3 regions. The HTBI primer set served for first-round RT-PCR of the TCR CDR3. TCRdb ran MiXCR on the multiplex PCR reads and lists one entry per CDR3 protein. This table holds 600,000 to 650,000 distinct CDR3 sequences, about a sixth found once. The sequenced sample consisted of blood. These receptors were obtained from a woman aged 25 to 39 with Graves' hyperthyroidism.

This clonotype came up a few times. This chain joins TRBV29-1 and TRBJ1-2; D remains ambiguous. With 4 bases removed from V and 6 bases from J, the gap between germline ends came to 9 bases. The CDR3 loop spans 11 amino acids. Per the germline V gene, CDR1 is SQVTM and CDR2 is ANQGSEA. The CDR3 protein is CSVVIGHGYTF. The CDR3, as DNA: TGCAGCGTTGTTATTGGTCATGGCTACACCTTC.

This clonotype was seen a handful of times. The rearrangement links TRBV29-1 to TRBJ2-7; either TRBD1 or TRBD2 may fit D (6 bases each). Germline CDR1 is SQVTM and CDR2 is ANQGSEA. The CDR3 sequence is 16 residues long. Deletions cut 0 bases from V and 2 bases from J, with 17 bases between. CDR3 in DNA: TGCAGCGTTGAAGATGGAGGGGGAACTACAACCTACGAGCAGTACTTC. The encoded protein is CSVEDGGGTTTYEQYF.

This clonotype was recorded at least ten times. The CDR3 reads CASRGWTGRETQYF. In nucleotides, the CDR3 is TGTGCCAGCAGGGGTTGGACAGGGCGAGAGACCCAGTACTTC. The V gene is TRBV28, the J gene TRBJ2-5; TRBD1 aligns across 8 bases. Germline values: CDR1 MDHEN, CDR2 SYDVKM. The CDR3 spans 14 residues. The trim removed 6 bases at V and 4 bases at J, leaving 7 bases unmatched.

This clonotype was seen ten or more times. The chain carries TRBV7-2 and TRBJ2-7; TRBD2 is a possible D gene (5 bases). The V end was cut by 0 bases, the J end by 3 bases, with 9 bases between. Germline V gives CDR1 SGHTA, CDR2 FQGNSA. The CDR3 has 14 amino acids. The CDR3 nucleotides are TGTGCCAGCAGCTTAGCGCTGGGAGACTACGAGCAGTACTTC. It codes for CASSLALGDYEQYF. The full variable domain, its missing parts supplied by reference TRBV7-2 and TRBJ2-7, is GAGVSQSPSNKVTEKGKDVELRCDPISGHTALYWYRQSLGQGLEFLIYFQGNSAPDKSGLPSDRFSAERTGGSVSTLTIQRTQQEDSAVYLCASSLALGDYEQYFGPGTRLTVT.

The table lists this clonotype with a few counts. The genes are TRBV5-1 and TRBJ1-2; D gene unclear. The CDR3 extends over 15 amino acids. Trimming cost V 4 bases and J 2 bases, with 15 bases left between them. Germline-derived CDR1 and CDR2 are SGHRS and YFSETQ. CDR3 sequence (DNA): TGCGCCAGCAGCCAAGAGGACGGTTCCAACTATGGCTACACCTTC. Translation: CASSQEDGSNYGYTF.

There are many counts of this clonotype. This chain connects TRBV3-1 to TRBJ2-1; D is perhaps TRBD2 (6 bases). CDR1 is LGHDT and CDR2 is YNNKEL in the germline V gene (reference sequence). V dropped 1 base and J dropped 9 bases, with 10 bases sitting between them. The CDR3 consists of 13 residues. Here the CDR3 reads CASSQGARGEQFF. DNA of the CDR3: TGTGCCAGCAGCCAAGGGGCGCGGGGTGAGCAGTTCTTC.

This clonotype was found a few times. This sequence joins TRBV27 and TRBJ1-2, with D perhaps TRBD1 (5 bases). Germline V gene data show CDR1 as MNHEY and CDR2 as SMNVEV (reference sequence). V lost 3 bases, J lost 4 bases, and 15 bases lay in between. CDR3 length: 15 amino acids. DNA of the CDR3: TGTGCCAGCAGTTTTCAACCCGGGGGATTCTATGGCTACACCTTC. This encodes CASSFQPGGFYGYTF.

This sequence joins TRBV4-1 and TRBJ2-1; tentative D call: TRBD1 (6 bases). V was trimmed by 4 bases and J by 6 bases, leaving 10 bases between them. Germline V gene data show CDR1 as MGHRA and CDR2 as YSYEKL. The CDR3 is made up of 13 amino acids. The CDR3 bases are TGCGCCAGCAGCCCTCGACAGGTCAATGAGCAGTTCTTC. Its translation: CASSPRQVNEQFF.

The sample holds many counts of this clonotype. V usage is TRBV6-1 and J usage is TRBJ2-7; 7 bases fit TRBD2. CDR3 length: 14 residues. V lost 2 bases, J lost 3 bases, and 4 bases stayed unmatched. Germline CDR1 reads MNHNS; CDR2 reads SASEGT. The CDR3 sequence is CASSELAGDYEQYF. DNA for the CDR3: TGTGCCAGCAGTGAACTTGCGGGAGACTACGAGCAGTACTTC.

This rearrangement joins TRBV4-2 to TRBJ2-1, with a tentative D call TRBD2 (6 bases). This CDR3 has 16 amino acids. Germline CDR1 LGHNA, CDR2 YNFKEQ. V lost 4 bases and J 0 bases, leaving 13 bases between the germline ends. The CDR3 bases are TGTGCCAGCAGCCGGGAACGGGAGAGCTCCTACAATGAGCAGTTCTTC. Translating it yields CASSRERESSYNEQFF.

J is TRBJ1-3 and V is TRBV9, with D possibly being TRBD1 (6 bases). Trimming removed 7 bases at V and 2 bases at J, with 7 bases between. The CDR3 runs to 12 residues. Germline-derived CDR1 and CDR2 are SGDLS and YYNGEE. CDR3 in DNA: TGTGCCAGCGGGGGCGCTGGAAACACCATATATTTT. Encoded protein: CASGGAGNTIYF.

This clonotype was picked up many times. The V gene is TRBV3-1, the J gene TRBJ1-5, with D possibly TRBD1 on 6 matching bases. Germline lookup yields CDR1 LGHDT and CDR2 YNNKEL (reference sequence). The CDR3 is made up of 15 amino acids. V lost 5 bases to trimming and J lost 2 bases, with 13 bases between them. CDR3 nucleotides: TGTGCCAGCAGCTCTACAGGGTTGGGCAATCAGCCCCAGCATTTT. Protein sequence: CASSSTGLGNQPQHF.

In the case of this clonotype: The junction departs from the called germline gene at one end, perhaps through a read error. As DNA, the CDR3 is TGTGCCAGCAGTTCGACAGGCGAGAACACCGGGGAGCTGGTTTTT. Translated, it gives CASSSTGENTGELVF. This chain links TRBV6-4 with TRBJ2-2; weak D call: TRBD1 (6 bases). Germline values: CDR1 MRHNA, CDR2 SNTAGT. The CDR3 sequence is 15 residues long.

About this clonotype itself: Just one base apart from a much larger clone, this may be a read error. V is TRBV7-2 and J is TRBJ2-7, with TRBD2 as a possible D gene (5 bases). The CDR3 contains 16 residues. Germline assignment: CDR1 SGHTA and CDR2 FQGNSA. V shed 1 base and J shed 2 bases, with 15 bases lying between them. The CDR3: CASSLGGRGLTYEQYF. Here the CDR3 DNA reads TGTGCCAGCAGCTTAGGAGGGCGCGGTCTCACCTACGAGCAGTACTTC.

The J gene is TRBJ2-5, the V gene TRBV9; possible D gene TRBD2, 6 bases. CDR1 SGDLS and CDR2 YYNGEE come from the germline V gene. V was shortened by 0 bases and J by 4 bases, with 13 bases between the two germline ends. This CDR3 is 15 amino acids long. Written as DNA, the CDR3 is TGTGCCAGCAGCGTAGGTGCGGGAAAGGTAGAGACCCAGTACTTC. Translating it yields CASSVGAGKVETQYF.

Many counts were recorded for this clonotype. The V gene is TRBV28, the J gene TRBJ2-1; TRBD1 aligns across 7 bases. CDR1 is MDHEN, CDR2 SYDVKM, per germline. J lost 0 bases, V lost 6 bases, and 8 bases had no gene match. This CDR3 has 16 amino acids. CDR3 residues: CASSPIAGGSYNEQFF. The CDR3 DNA follows: TGTGCCAGCAGCCCCATAGCAGGGGGCTCCTACAATGAGCAGTTCTTC.

This clonotype was picked up many times. The chain uses TRBV20-1 and TRBJ1-1; D is ambiguous. Trimming took off 3 bases at V and 6 bases at J, with 14 bases between the two ends. CDR3 length: 13 residues. Germline assignment: CDR1 DFQATT and CDR2 SNEGSKA (reference sequence). CDR3 in amino acids: CSASPTEAAEAFF. The CDR3 bases are TGCAGTGCTAGTCCCACAGAGGCCGCTGAAGCTTTCTTT.

This clonotype came up a few times. CDR3 residues: CASSLGWTGAIETQYF. CDR3 nucleotides: TGCGCCAGCAGCTTGGGCTGGACTGGGGCAATAGAGACCCAGTACTTC. The chain carries TRBV5-1 and TRBJ2-5; perhaps D is TRBD1 or TRBD2 (5 bases each). Trimming took 0 bases from V and 4 from J, leaving 16 bases between them. The CDR3 runs to 16 residues. Germline-derived CDR1 and CDR2 are SGHRS and YFSETQ.

This clonotype occurred many times. The chain recombines TRBV5-6 with TRBJ2-3; 7 positions agree with TRBD2. The CDR3 has 16 residues. Germline-derived CDR1 and CDR2 are SGHDT and YYEEEE. V shed 3 bases, J shed 3 bases, and the junction held 10 bases outside the gene matches. CDR3 in DNA: TGTGCCAGCAGCTCCGCCCGTACCGGGAGGACAGATACGCAGTATTTT. It is translated as CASSSARTGRTDTQYF.

This clonotype was observed many times. The gene calls are TRBV6-1 and TRBJ1-2; TRBD1 matches 7 bases. Germline lookup yields CDR1 MNHNS and CDR2 SASEGT. The V segment lost 11 bases and the J segment 2 bases; nucleotides outside the gene matches: 14. This CDR3 region has 15 residues. In DNA, the CDR3 is TGTGCCGCAGAGTCACACAGGGGCGACAACTATGGCTACACCTTC. This encodes CAAESHRGDNYGYTF.

This clonotype was observed many times. The J gene is TRBJ2-6, the V gene TRBV28; D is undetermined. V gave up 5 bases and J gave up 1 base, with 15 bases separating them. The CDR3 covers 17 residues. In germline, CDR1 is MDHEN, CDR2 SYDVKM. The CDR3 sequence is CASSPTGRPSGANVLTF. The CDR3 DNA follows: TGTGCCAGCAGTCCCACTGGACGACCGTCTGGGGCCAACGTCCTGACTTTC.

This clonotype has a count of ten or more. The gene calls are TRBV3-1 and TRBJ2-1; D not resolved. This CDR3 comprises 13 residues. The germline V and J ends were trimmed by 2 bases and 8 bases, with 10 bases remaining between them. CDR1 and CDR2 from the germline V gene are LGHDT and YNNKEL (reference sequence). Written as DNA, the CDR3 is TGTGCCAGCAGCCAATCTCCCCCGGATGAGCAGTTCTTC. The encoded protein is CASSQSPPDEQFF.

The rearrangement links TRBV4-1 to TRBJ2-1, with TRBD2 identical over 12 bases. Germline loops: CDR1 MGHRA, CDR2 YSYEKL. CDR3 length: 16 amino acids. The J segment lost 5 bases and the V segment lost 6 bases, leaving 8 bases of the junction unmatched. CDR3 amino acids: CASRIVLAGGHNEQFF. CDR3 nucleotide sequence: TGCGCCAGCAGGATCGTCCTAGCGGGAGGGCACAATGAGCAGTTCTTC.

This clonotype has a handful of counts. It may be a read error: a sequence one base away is much more abundant. The chain carries TRBV11-2 and TRBJ2-5; no clear D. Trimming removed 1 base at V and 4 bases at J, with 10 bases between. Germline V gene lookup returns CDR1 SGHAT and CDR2 FQNNGV. The CDR3 spans 14 residues. Here the CDR3 reads CASSLGQTRETQYF. DNA for the CDR3: TGTGCCAGCAGCTTAGGACAAACCCGAGAGACCCAGTACTTC.

V gene TRBV27 combines with J gene TRBJ2-7; 8 nucleotides line up with TRBD1. The ends lost 2 bases at V and 0 bases at J; junction bases unmatched: 9. From germline, CDR1 is MNHEY and CDR2 SMNVEV (reference sequence). The CDR3 length is 17 residues. Written as DNA, the CDR3 is TGTGCCAGCAGTTTAGGGACAGGACGACTCTACTCCTACGAGCAGTACTTC. Residues: CASSLGTGRLYSYEQYF.

The V and J genes are TRBV6-1 and TRBJ2-2, with D possibly matching TRBD1 (6 bases). CDR1 is MNHNS, CDR2 SASEGT, per germline. V was trimmed by 5 bases and J by 2 bases, leaving 12 bases between them. The CDR3 has 15 residues. The CDR3 DNA reads TGTGCCAGCAGTAGTTACGGGACAAACACCGGGGAGCTGTTTTTT. Its translation is CASSSYGTNTGELFF.

This clonotype has more than one count but fewer than ten. The CDR3 loop reads CASSRGGLYEQYF. DNA for the CDR3: TGTGCCAGCTCACGTGGGGGTCTATACGAGCAGTACTTC. V usage is TRBV18 and J usage is TRBJ2-7; D is possibly TRBD1 or TRBD2 (5 bases each). Germline assignment: CDR1 KGHSH and CDR2 LQKENI. Trimming took 4 bases from V and 4 from J, leaving 11 bases between them. This CDR3 has 13 residues.

This clonotype was recorded many times. The genes are TRBV5-6 and TRBJ2-3; 7 bases agree with TRBD2. The V segment lost 2 bases and the J segment 2 bases; nucleotides outside the gene matches: 8. Looked up from germline, CDR1 is SGHDT and CDR2 is YYEEEE. This CDR3 spans 16 amino acids. The CDR3 spells CASSLSASGNTDTQYF. CDR3 coding DNA: TGTGCCAGCAGCTTAAGCGCTAGCGGTAACACAGATACGCAGTATTTT. Full variable domain (remainder filled in from reference TRBV5-6 and TRBJ2-3): DAGVTQSPTHLIKTRGQQVTLRCSPKSGHDTVSWYQQALGQGPQFIFQYYEEEERQRGNFPDRFSGHQFPNYSSELNVNALLLGDSALYLCASSLSASGNTDTQYFGPGTRLTVL.

With respect to this clonotype: A much larger clonotype is one base distant, so this may be a read error. The rearrangement uses TRBV7-9 and TRBJ1-5, with 7 bases lining up with TRBD1. This CDR3 has 18 amino acids. Germline V gene data show CDR1 as SEHNR and CDR2 as FQNEAQ (reference sequence). V was pared by 5 bases and J by 6 bases, with 19 bases of the junction left unmatched. The CDR3 loop reads CASSAWTGSTGPGQPQHF. CDR3 nucleotides: TGTGCCAGCAGCGCCTGGACAGGTTCGACTGGCCCGGGTCAGCCCCAGCATTTT.

The sample holds many counts of this clonotype. The chain has TRBV3-1 and TRBJ2-1, with D possibly matching TRBD1 (6 bases). With 6 bases removed from V and 10 bases from J, the gap between germline ends came to 19 bases. In germline, CDR1 is LGHDT, CDR2 YNNKEL (reference sequence). This CDR3 region has 14 residues. The CDR3 here is CASRYVGGEGEQFF. CDR3 nucleotides: TGTGCCAGCAGGTACGTAGGGGGAGAAGGCGAGCAGTTCTTC.

The chain uses TRBV7-6 and TRBJ2-2; D is perhaps TRBD2 (5 bases). The germline V and J ends were trimmed by 4 bases and 1 base, with 13 bases remaining between them. The germline V gene encodes CDR1 SGHVS and CDR2 FNYEAQ. This CDR3 region has 16 residues. The CDR3 loop reads CASSSPAGLNTGELFF. The CDR3 nucleotides are TGTGCCAGCAGCTCCCCTGCGGGCCTGAACACCGGGGAGCTGTTTTTT.

This clonotype was counted a few times. The rearrangement uses TRBV20-1 and TRBJ1-5, with D unclear. Trimming took 4 bases from V and 0 from J, leaving 13 bases between them. Per the germline V gene, CDR1 is DFQATT and CDR2 is SNEGSKA (reference sequence). The CDR3 is 15 residues long. CDR3 sequence reads: CSAIRQEYSNQPQHF. The CDR3 DNA is TGCAGTGCTATTCGGCAGGAGTATAGCAATCAGCCCCAGCATTTT.